This TCR beta chain was identified in a study of T-cell reconstitution after alpha-beta-depleted transplantation in children. Study conclusions and caveats: Once a year had passed after transplant, T-cell counts and diversity came mostly from newly produced T cells. Roughly two months post-transplant, alpha-beta T cells reportedly originated from several hundred graft clones that had expanded.

It was with unique molecular identifiers that the TCRbeta library was prepared. TCRdb reprocessed the PCR reads with MiXCR, giving one entry per CDR3 protein. Of roughly 240,000 distinct CDR3 sequences in the sample, 7.5% to 9.5% are singletons; the top ten hold roughly 5.8%. This clonotype was recorded at least ten times. Its specificity is not known. The CDR3 extends over 13 amino acids. Trimming removed 7 bases at V and 1 base at J, with 10 bases between. CDR1 MNHEY and CDR2 SVGAGI come from the germline V gene. This chain joins TRBV6-5 and TRBJ1-1; D gene unclear. The sequence came from a male patient aged 10 to 17 who had a stem cell transplant for acute lymphoblastic leukemia, so the T cells may come from the graft donor. The sample here was PBMCs, mostly from graft donor cells, taken 180 days after TCRalphabeta/CD19-depleted stem cell transplant. In DNA form, the CDR3 reads TGTGCCAGCACCGAGGTGGGGAACACTGAAGCTTTCTTT. It specifies CASTEVGNTEAFF.